The 26 T cell receptor beta chains below all came from one sample that was sequenced in a study of blood T cell repertoires in COVID-19. The assay was immunoSEQ multiplex PCR, and TCRdb's table has in-frame clones only and misses some. The repertoire holds roughly 250,000 clones, with about 80% as singletons. Material for sequencing was peripheral blood. The origin of the receptors is a person aged 65-85 years with COVID-19, enrolled during active disease.

The chain links TRBV6-2 or TRBV6-3 to TRBJ2-3, with 11 bases matching TRBD2. The V and J ends lost 6 bases and 1 base, in that order; junction bases with no gene match: 9. This CDR3 has 17 residues. CDR1 MNHEY and CDR2 SVGEGT come from the germline V gene. The CDR3 region is CASSRAAGLAGTDTQYF. CDR3 in DNA: TGTGCCAGCAGCCGCGCCGCGGGACTAGCGGGCACAGATACGCAGTATTTT.

The chain combines TRBV6-6 with TRBJ1-1; unclear D gene. The CDR3 has 16 residues. Per germline, CDR1 MNHNY and CDR2 SVGAGI (reference sequence). Deletions cut 4 bases from V and 1 base from J, with 16 bases between. CDR3 protein: CASSSSKGGPNTEAFF. As DNA, the CDR3 is TGTGCCAGCAGTTCCAGTAAGGGAGGACCGAACACTGAAGCTTTCTTT.

V is TRBV28 and J is TRBJ2-7; 9 bases match TRBD2. The germline V gene has CDR1 MDHEN and CDR2 SYDVKM. Germline trimming cut 3 bases from V and 2 bases from J; bases unmatched to any gene: 5. This CDR3 contains 15 residues. CDR3 sequence: CASSFSAGGTYEQYF. CDR3 in DNA: TGTGCCAGCAGTTTTTCGGCGGGGGGGACCTACGAGCAGTACTTC.

This clone turned up a few times. This chain links TRBV9 with TRBJ1-5; a weak D match, TRBD1 (6 bases). CDR1 and CDR2 from the germline V gene are SGDLS and YYNGEE. V dropped 3 bases and J dropped 0 bases, with 7 bases sitting between them. This CDR3 comprises 14 residues. The CDR3 region is CASSAGVSNQPQHF. The CDR3 nucleotides read TGTGCCAGCAGCGCAGGGGTTAGCAATCAGCCCCAGCATTTT.

This sequence joins TRBV28 and TRBJ2-7; 7 bases align to TRBD2. This CDR3 comprises 14 residues. Germline V lookup: CDR1 MDHEN, CDR2 SYDVKM. With 3 bases clipped from V and 2 bases from J, the junction kept 4 bases outside the gene matches. CDR3: CASSFGTNTYEQYF. The CDR3 DNA sequence: TGTGCCAGCAGTTTTGGGACTAACACCTACGAGCAGTACTTC.

The chain has TRBV5-1 and TRBJ2-1; D may be TRBD2 (6 bases). Looked up from germline, CDR1 is SGHRS and CDR2 is YFSETQ. V was pared by 4 bases and J by 8 bases, with 19 bases between. This CDR3 region has 15 residues. For the CDR3, the DNA is TGCGCCAGCAGCCGAGCTCCGGGAGCTTTAGATGAGCAGTTCTTC. It specifies CASSRAPGALDEQFF. Full variable domain (missing parts from reference TRBV5-1 and TRBJ2-1): KAGVTQTPRYLIKTRGQQVTLSCSPISGHRSVSWYQQTPGQGLQFLFEYFSETQRNKGNFPGRFSGRQFSNSRSEMNVSTLELGDSALYLCASSRAPGALDEQFFGPGTRLTVL.

This chain links TRBV5-6 with TRBJ2-7; 9 positions match TRBD1. Germline V lookup: CDR1 SGHDT, CDR2 YYEEEE. With V trimmed by 6 bases and J by 2 bases, 12 bases remained unmatched. CDR3 length equals 16 residues. In DNA, the CDR3 is TGTGCCAGCAACATCAACCGGGGACAGGGACCCTACGAGCAGTACTTC. Translating it yields CASNINRGQGPYEQYF. Using reference TRBV5-6 and TRBJ2-7 for the parts outside the CDR3, the full variable domain is DAGVTQSPTHLIKTRGQQVTLRCSPKSGHDTVSWYQQALGQGPQFIFQYYEEEERQRGNFPDRFSGHQFPNYSSELNVNALLLGDSALYLCASNINRGQGPYEQYFGPGTRLTVT.

The chain has TRBV27 and TRBJ1-2; perhaps TRBD1 as D (6 bases). Trimming pared 4 bases from V and 0 bases from J, leaving 12 bases between. Germline V CDR1 and CDR2: MNHEY, SMNVEV (reference sequence). This CDR3 region has 15 residues. The CDR3 here is CASSYRGGPNYGYTF. CDR3 nucleotides: TGTGCCAGCAGTTATCGAGGGGGTCCTAACTATGGCTACACCTTC.

The rearrangement joins TRBV5-1 to TRBJ2-2; 7 bases map to TRBD1. The CDR3 has 15 amino acids. The V and J ends lost 4 bases and 4 bases, in that order; junction bases with no gene match: 7. Germline lookup yields CDR1 SGHRS and CDR2 YFSETQ. DNA for the CDR3: TGCGCCAGCAGCAAGACAGGGAGCAGCACCGGGGAGCTGTTTTTT. Translation: CASSKTGSSTGELFF. Looking up the rest from reference TRBV5-1 and TRBJ2-2 gives the full variable domain: KAGVTQTPRYLIKTRGQQVTLSCSPISGHRSVSWYQQTPGQGLQFLFEYFSETQRNKGNFPGRFSGRQFSNSRSEMNVSTLELGDSALYLCASSKTGSSTGELFFGEGSRLTVL.

The chain joins TRBV2 to TRBJ1-1, with D tentatively TRBD1 (6 bases). Trimming cost V 3 bases and J 0 bases, with 14 bases left between them. This CDR3 is built from 16 residues. CDR1 and CDR2 (germline): SNHLY, FYNNEI. DNA for the CDR3: TGTGCCAGCAGTGATCTCGTGACAGGCATGAACACTGAAGCTTTCTTT. This translates into CASSDLVTGMNTEAFF. The complete variable domain, with remaining parts taken from reference TRBV2 and TRBJ1-1, reads EPEVTQTPSHQVTQMGQEVILRCVPISNHLYFYWYRQILGQKVEFLVSFYNNEISEKSEIFDDQFSVERPDGSNFTLKIRSTKLEDSAMYFCASSDLVTGMNTEAFFGQGTRLTVV.

V usage is TRBV23-1 and J usage is TRBJ1-4; TRBD1 aligns across 7 bases. TRBV23-1 qualifies as an ORF whose function is uncertain. V lost 7 bases and J lost 3; bases outside the gene matches: 8. CDR3 length: 15 amino acids. The CDR3 is CASNLQGQSNEKLFF. CDR3 DNA sequence: TGCGCCAGCAACCTACAGGGACAGTCTAATGAAAAACTGTTTTTT.

The J gene is TRBJ2-7, the V gene TRBV3-1 (or the pseudogene TRBV3-2); D possibly corresponds to TRBD1 (6 bases). Germline loops: CDR1 LGHDT, CDR2 YNNKEL (reference sequence). The CDR3 contains 14 residues. The ends were cut back, 4 bases at V and 2 bases at J, with 12 bases in the middle. The CDR3 region is CASSPTGTTYEQYF. The CDR3 DNA reads as TGTGCCAGCAGCCCAACCGGGACAACCTACGAGCAGTACTTC.

The CDR3 spells CSADRGGVAFF. As DNA, the CDR3 is TGCAGCGCCGACAGGGGGGGCGTAGCTTTCTTT. The chain couples TRBV29-1 to TRBJ1-1; TRBD1 aligns across 9 bases. The CDR3 consists of 11 residues. The V gene's germline CDR1 is SQVTM and CDR2 ANQGSEA. The V gene end was trimmed by 7 bases and the J gene end by 10 bases; junction bases not matched to a gene: 7.

The count of this clone is one. The V and J genes are TRBV11-2 and TRBJ1-4, with D perhaps TRBD1 (5 bases). The V gene's germline CDR1 is SGHAT and CDR2 FQNNGV. This CDR3 region has 14 residues. Between the trimmed V and J ends, which lost 3 bases and 5 bases, there was a span of 10 bases. CDR3 protein: CASSFQGPNEKLFF. CDR3 DNA sequence: TGTGCCAGCAGCTTTCAGGGTCCCAATGAAAAACTGTTTTTT.

CDR3 bases: TGTGCCAGCAGCCAAGATCGCAGCGGGAATCAGCCCCAGCATTTT. This codes for CASSQDRSGNQPQHF. The V and J genes are TRBV3-1 (or the pseudogene TRBV3-2) and TRBJ1-5, with D unclear. From germline, CDR1 is LGHDT and CDR2 YNNKEL (reference sequence). V was shortened by 0 bases and J by 4 bases, with 10 bases between the two germline ends. The CDR3 spans 15 residues.

This clone was seen only once. This chain connects TRBV10-3 to TRBJ2-7, with 11 bases that match TRBD2. V lost 0 bases, J lost 3 bases, and 7 bases stayed unmatched. Germline V gene data show CDR1 as ENHRY and CDR2 as SYGVKD. The CDR3 loop spans 17 amino acids. CDR3: CAISESAGGLAVYEQYF. CDR3 coding DNA: TGTGCCATCAGTGAGTCCGCGGGGGGACTAGCGGTCTACGAGCAGTACTTC.

The rearrangement links TRBV18 to TRBJ1-1, with no clear D. The CDR3 has 14 amino acids. Germline V gene data show CDR1 as KGHSH and CDR2 as LQKENI. V dropped 2 bases and J dropped 2 bases, with 9 bases sitting between them. CDR3 region: CASSPDTGNTEAFF. The CDR3 DNA is TGTGCCAGCTCACCAGATACGGGAAACACTGAAGCTTTCTTT.

The chain's CDR3 is CASSFWQGADEKLFF. DNA for the CDR3: TGTGCCAGCAGTTTCTGGCAGGGGGCGGATGAAAAACTGTTTTTT. The rearrangement joins TRBV28 to TRBJ1-4; 8 bases are a match to TRBD1. In germline, CDR1 is MDHEN, CDR2 SYDVKM. There are 15 residues in the CDR3. Trimming at V came to 3 bases and at J to 6 bases, leaving 6 bases not matched to a gene. Full variable domain (missing parts from reference TRBV28 and TRBJ1-4): DVKVTQSSRYLVKRTGEKVFLECVQDMDHENMFWYRQDPGLGLRLIYFSYDVKMKEKGDIPEGYSVSREKKERFSLILESASTNQTSMYLCASSFWQGADEKLFFGSGTQLSVL.

The J gene is TRBJ1-2, the V gene TRBV28, with 7 bases matching TRBD1. The germline gives CDR1 MDHEN, CDR2 SYDVKM. Trimming removed 4 bases from V and 4 bases from J; junction bases left unmatched: 9. The CDR3 extends over 15 amino acids. The CDR3 coding sequence is TGTGCCAGCAGTTCCGGGACAGCGCTTGTCTATGGCTACACCTTC. This gives the protein CASSSGTALVYGYTF.

V gene TRBV28 combines with J gene TRBJ1-5; 8 bases align to TRBD1. The CDR3 spans 16 residues. Germline lookup yields CDR1 MDHEN and CDR2 SYDVKM. V lost 5 bases and J lost 7; bases outside the gene matches: 13. CDR3 region: CASSPFWTGNEQPQHF. The CDR3, as DNA: TGTGCCAGCAGTCCCTTCTGGACAGGGAATGAACAGCCCCAGCATTTT.

The chain is built from TRBV27 and TRBJ2-6; D might be TRBD2 (5 bases). Germline V gene lookup returns CDR1 MNHEY and CDR2 SMNVEV (reference sequence). V was shortened by 6 bases and J by 1 base, with 16 bases between the two germline ends. This CDR3 has 17 amino acids. The CDR3 is CASRARGWESGANVLTF. In DNA, the CDR3 is TGTGCCAGCAGAGCCCGGGGATGGGAGTCTGGGGCCAACGTCCTGACTTTC.

The J gene is TRBJ1-1, the V gene TRBV12-5, with D perhaps matching TRBD1 (5 bases). Germline V gene data show CDR1 as LGHNT and CDR2 as FRNRAP. This CDR3 spans 13 amino acids. V was trimmed by 7 bases and J by 7 bases, leaving 16 bases between them. The CDR3 sequence: CASATSVGGEAFF. CDR3 in DNA: TGTGCTAGTGCTACATCAGTCGGGGGTGAAGCTTTCTTT.

The chain links TRBV28 to TRBJ2-7; weak D call: TRBD2 (5 bases). Germline-derived CDR1 and CDR2 are MDHEN and SYDVKM. Trimming pared 8 bases from V and 2 bases from J, leaving 10 bases between. This CDR3 has 12 amino acids. The CDR3 nucleotides read TGTGCCAGCGAGCGGAGACCCTACGAGCAGTACTTC. This translates into CASERRPYEQYF. Drawing the rest from reference TRBV28 and TRBJ2-7, the complete variable domain is DVKVTQSSRYLVKRTGEKVFLECVQDMDHENMFWYRQDPGLGLRLIYFSYDVKMKEKGDIPEGYSVSREKKERFSLILESASTNQTSMYLCASERRPYEQYFGPGTRLTVT.

This chain uses TRBV28 with TRBJ2-7; a weak D match, TRBD2 (7 bases). Germline V gene lookup returns CDR1 MDHEN and CDR2 SYDVKM. The CDR3 length is 16 residues. Trimming cost V 7 bases and J 5 bases, with 24 bases left between them. The chain's CDR3 is CASKARGRELFNEQYF. The CDR3 nucleotides read TGTGCCAGCAAGGCCCGGGGGCGGGAGCTTTTCAACGAGCAGTACTTC. Using reference TRBV28 and TRBJ2-7 for the parts outside the CDR3, the full variable domain is DVKVTQSSRYLVKRTGEKVFLECVQDMDHENMFWYRQDPGLGLRLIYFSYDVKMKEKGDIPEGYSVSREKKERFSLILESASTNQTSMYLCASKARGRELFNEQYFGPGTRLTVT.

The table lists this clone with a few counts. The junction and the germline gene differ at one end; a read error may be behind it. The genes are TRBV4-3 and TRBJ1-2; no reliable D call. Germline lookup yields CDR1 LGHNA and CDR2 YSLEER. The CDR3 is 13 residues long. This CDR3 reads CASSRITGVTVGF. CDR3 coding DNA: TGCGCCAGCAGCCGGATCACCGGAGTGACGGTGGGCTTC.

This sequence joins TRBV7-2 and TRBJ2-1, with unresolved D. V dropped 3 bases and J dropped 6 bases, with 3 bases sitting between them. The germline gives CDR1 SGHTA, CDR2 FQGNSA. CDR3 size: 11 residues. The CDR3 loop reads CASSFINEQFF. In nucleotides, the CDR3 is TGTGCCAGCAGCTTTATCAATGAGCAGTTCTTC.